The 30 T cell receptor beta chains reported below all come from one sample, sequenced in a study of shared T cell receptors in the human thymus. Clones were sequenced by immunoSEQ multiplex PCR, and TCRdb holds only the in-frame ones, with some missing. The sample lists over 450,000 clones; approximately 78% were seen once. These data were likewise used in another study, on human thymus T cells.

Material for sequencing was thymocytes. These receptors were collected from a boy in the first two years of life with a congenital heart defect.

V gene TRBV11-3 combines with J gene TRBJ1-3; TRBD1 might be the D (5 bases). V lost 1 base, J lost 1 base, and 14 bases lay in between. This CDR3 is built from 17 residues. CDR1 and CDR2 from the germline V gene are SGHNT and YENEEA. The CDR3 sequence is CASSLGGQGTSGNTIYF. The CDR3 coding sequence is TGTGCCAGCAGCTTAGGAGGCCAGGGTACTTCTGGAAACACCATATATTTT.

This clone was detected once. The chain couples TRBV5-6 to TRBJ2-3; D ambiguous. The CDR3 is 13 residues long. With 3 bases removed from V and 3 bases from J, the gap between germline ends came to 8 bases. Germline CDR1 is SGHDT and CDR2 is YYEEEE. CDR3 protein: CASSCGYTDTQYF. CDR3 in DNA: TGTGCCAGCAGCTGCGGATATACAGATACGCAGTATTTT.

This clone was seen more than once but under ten times. Other nucleotide sequences from this sample produce the same CDR3. The chain carries TRBV14 and TRBJ1-2, with TRBD1 as a possible D gene (5 bases). Trimming removed 0 bases at V and 1 base at J, with 15 bases between. Germline CDR1 reads SGHDN; CDR2 reads FVKESK. CDR3 length: 17 amino acids. CDR3 protein: CASSQDAVGEVNYGYTF. The CDR3 DNA follows: TGTGCCAGCAGCCAAGATGCCGTGGGGGAGGTTAACTATGGCTACACCTTC. Using reference TRBV14 and TRBJ1-2 for the parts outside the CDR3, the full variable domain is EAGVTQFPSHSVIEKGQTVTLRCDPISGHDNLYWYRRVMGKEIKFLLHFVKESKQDESGMPNNRFLAERTGGTYSTLKVQPAELEDSGVYFCASSQDAVGEVNYGYTFGSGTRLTVV.

The rearrangement links TRBV19 to TRBJ1-2; 9 positions agree with TRBD1. Germline CDR1 and CDR2: LNHDA and SQIVND (reference sequence). V lost 5 bases and J lost 7; bases outside the gene matches: 5. There are 13 residues in the CDR3. The CDR3: CASSLRDRVGYTF. The DNA for the CDR3 is TGTGCCAGTAGTCTTCGGGACAGGGTTGGCTACACCTTC.

Only a few counts were recorded for this clone. This rearrangement joins TRBV5-6 to TRBJ2-1; TRBD2 aligns across 13 bases. Germline V CDR1 and CDR2: SGHDT, YYEEEE. Trimming removed 0 bases from V and 9 bases from J; junction bases left unmatched: 3. This CDR3 comprises 15 residues. CDR3 in DNA: TGTGCCAGCAGCTTGGGACTAGCGGGAGGCGGTGAGCAGTTCTTC. It codes for CASSLGLAGGGEQFF.

The count of this clone is one. This chain joins TRBV6-5 and TRBJ1-1; the D gene is possibly TRBD1 (5 bases). CDR1 is MNHEY and CDR2 is SVGAGI in the germline V gene. This CDR3 is 13 amino acids long. The V end was cut by 0 bases, the J end by 7 bases, with 9 bases between. CDR3 sequence: CASSYSATDEAFF. In DNA, the CDR3 is TGTGCCAGCAGTTACTCGGCGACAGATGAAGCTTTCTTT.

Only a few counts were recorded for this clone. J is TRBJ2-7 and V is TRBV5-1, with 11 bases fitting TRBD1. The V gene end was trimmed by 3 bases and the J gene end by 2 bases; junction bases not matched to a gene: 1. CDR3 length equals 14 residues. Germline CDR1 SGHRS, CDR2 YFSETQ. The chain's CDR3 is CASSSDRGPYEQYF. The CDR3 nucleotides are TGCGCCAGCAGCTCGGACAGGGGGCCCTACGAGCAGTACTTC.

Turning to this clone: Relative to the germline gene, one junction end is altered; a read error may explain this. The chain links TRBV4-3 to TRBJ2-7; TRBD2 matches 7 bases. This CDR3 spans 14 amino acids. CDR1 LGHNA and CDR2 YSLEER come from the germline V gene. For the CDR3, the DNA is TGCGCCAGCAGCCAAGATGGAATTGGCGGGAGAGCCCTCTTC. Translated: CASSQDGIGGRALF.

This chain uses TRBV11-3 with TRBJ1-1, with a possible D match to TRBD1 (6 bases). The V and J ends lost 5 bases and 1 base respectively, with 11 bases between them. CDR3 length: 14 residues. Per germline, CDR1 SGHNT and CDR2 YENEEA. CDR3 sequence (DNA): TGTGCCAGCAGCGCCGGGACACCGAACACTGAAGCTTTCTTT. This encodes CASSAGTPNTEAFF. Full variable domain (remainder filled in from reference TRBV11-3 and TRBJ1-1): EAGVVQSPRYKIIEKKQPVAFWCNPISGHNTLYWYLQNLGQGPELLIRYENEEAVDDSQLPKDRFSAERLKGVDSTLKIQPAELGDSAVYLCASSAGTPNTEAFFGQGTRLTVV.

The chain carries TRBV5-4 and TRBJ2-1, with 10 bases matching TRBD2. From germline, CDR1 is SGHNT and CDR2 YYREEE (reference sequence). Unmatched junction bases numbered 7, after V lost 0 bases and J lost 7 bases. This CDR3 is built from 16 residues. The CDR3 region has the DNA TGTGCCAGCAGCTTGGTCAAGCGGGAGGGAAGTAATGAGCAGTTCTTC. It yields the protein CASSLVKREGSNEQFF. Using reference TRBV5-4 and TRBJ2-1 for the parts outside the CDR3, the full variable domain is ETGVTQSPTHLIKTRGQQVTLRCSSQSGHNTVSWYQQALGQGPQFIFQYYREEENGRGNFPPRFSGLQFPNYSSELNVNALELDDSALYLCASSLVKREGSNEQFFGPGTRLTVL.

This clone occurred a few times. J is TRBJ2-3 and V is TRBV5-6; D is perhaps TRBD2 (5 bases). V was pared by 0 bases and J by 2 bases, with 13 bases between. Germline loops: CDR1 SGHDT, CDR2 YYEEEE. The CDR3 is made up of 16 amino acids. CDR3 loop: CASSLGERSFTDTQYF. The CDR3 nucleotides read TGTGCCAGCAGCTTGGGGGAGCGGTCCTTCACAGATACGCAGTATTTT.

The genes are TRBV4-3 and TRBJ2-7; D might be TRBD2 (6 bases). The V end was cut by 0 bases, the J end by 2 bases, with 14 bases between. This CDR3 comprises 16 residues. Germline V gives CDR1 LGHNA, CDR2 YSLEER. CDR3 DNA sequence: TGCGCCAGCAGCCAAGATCGGGGCGGGAACACCTACGAGCAGTACTTC. This codes for CASSQDRGGNTYEQYF.

This chain connects TRBV27 to TRBJ1-5; TRBD1 matches at 8 bases. This CDR3 spans 14 amino acids. V lost 5 bases and J lost 5; bases outside the gene matches: 5. CDR1 and CDR2 (germline): MNHEY, SMNVEV (reference sequence). CDR3: CASSKTGADQPQHF. In DNA, the CDR3 is TGTGCCAGCAGTAAGACAGGGGCCGATCAGCCCCAGCATTTT.

Points on this clone: Other DNA sequences of this sample code for an identical CDR3. The rearrangement joins TRBV27 to TRBJ2-7; the D is unclear. There are 12 residues in the CDR3. Trimming left V 5 bases short and J 0 bases short, with 5 bases between. Germline-derived CDR1 and CDR2 are MNHEY and SMNVEV (reference sequence). The CDR3 DNA reads as TGTGCCAGCAGTCCTTCCTCCTACGAGCAGTACTTC. This translates into CASSPSSYEQYF.

The CDR3 reads CASTSGDHSNQPQHF. CDR3 nucleotides: TGTGCCAGCACTTCAGGGGACCATAGCAATCAGCCCCAGCATTTT. The chain combines TRBV10-3 with TRBJ1-5, with D maybe TRBD1 (6 bases). In germline, CDR1 is ENHRY, CDR2 SYGVKD. The CDR3 totals 15 residues. Trimming took off 10 bases at V and 0 bases at J, with 16 bases between the two ends.

This rearrangement joins TRBV7-2 to TRBJ2-5; 13 bases align to TRBD2. Germline CDR1 SGHTA, CDR2 FQGNSA. The CDR3 is made up of 16 amino acids. J was trimmed by 4 bases and V by 4 bases; bases with no gene match: 6. Written as DNA, the CDR3 is TGTGCCAGCAGCTATAGGACTAGCGGGAGACGAGAGACCCAGTACTTC. As protein: CASSYRTSGRRETQYF.

This clone was detected only a few times. The rearrangement joins TRBV4-3 to TRBJ1-2; D perhaps matches TRBD1 (5 bases). V gave up 0 bases and J gave up 3 bases, with 11 bases separating them. CDR3 length: 15 amino acids. Germline loops: CDR1 LGHNA, CDR2 YSLEER. The CDR3 is CASSQDRTRDYGYTF. Here the CDR3 DNA reads TGCGCCAGCAGCCAAGATAGGACCAGGGACTATGGCTACACCTTC.

This rearrangement joins TRBV19 to TRBJ2-1; TRBD1 aligns across 8 bases. The CDR3 covers 13 residues. The V gene end was trimmed by 6 bases and the J gene end by 6 bases; junction bases not matched to a gene: 4. Germline CDR1 LNHDA, CDR2 SQIVND (reference sequence). The CDR3 sequence: CASSRGQGNEQFF. CDR3 in DNA: TGTGCCAGTAGCCGTGGACAGGGCAATGAGCAGTTCTTC.

The chain couples TRBV11-2 to TRBJ1-2; TRBD1 agrees at 8 bases. Per germline, CDR1 SGHAT and CDR2 FQNNGV. Trimming removed 6 bases from V and 6 bases from J; junction bases left unmatched: 3. CDR3 length equals 12 residues. CDR3 DNA: TGTGCCAGCAGTTCACAGGGGGATGGCTACACCTTC. Protein sequence: CASSSQGDGYTF.

This rearrangement joins TRBV19 to TRBJ1-5; 9 positions agree with TRBD1. CDR1 and CDR2 from the germline V gene are LNHDA and SQIVND (reference sequence). The V and J ends lost 7 bases and 1 base, in that order; junction bases with no gene match: 5. This CDR3 region has 15 residues. CDR3 nucleotide sequence: TGTGCCAGTACCTCACAGGGGGCGAGCAATCAGCCCCAGCATTTT. This encodes CASTSQGASNQPQHF.

The rearrangement joins TRBV6-4 to TRBJ1-1; no clear D gene. The germline gives CDR1 MRHNA, CDR2 SNTAGT. This CDR3 comprises 13 residues. The V end lost 7 bases, the J end lost 0 bases, and 9 bases lay between the germline ends. The CDR3 DNA reads as TGTGCCAGCACCGAGACATTGAACACTGAAGCTTTCTTT. Protein sequence: CASTETLNTEAFF.

The chain combines TRBV2 with TRBJ2-3; possibly TRBD2 for D (6 bases). The germline V gene encodes CDR1 SNHLY and CDR2 FYNNEI. Trimming took off 3 bases at V and 6 bases at J, with 22 bases between the two ends. The CDR3 is 17 amino acids. CDR3 DNA: TGTGCCAGCAGTGAGGGGAGGCGGGCAATTAAAAGGGATACGCAGTATTTT. Protein sequence: CASSEGRRAIKRDTQYF.

Remarks on this clone: A junction end diverges from the germline sequence, so it may reflect a read error. The J gene is TRBJ2-3, the V gene TRBV11-2, with D possibly matching TRBD2 (5 bases). Germline CDR1 reads SGHAT; CDR2 reads FQNNGV. This CDR3 contains 16 residues. CDR3 in DNA: TGTGCCAGCAGCTTAGTAGGTTCGGCTAGCAGAGATACGCAGTATTTT. It is translated as CASSLVGSASRDTQYF.

The chain uses TRBV18 and TRBJ2-7, with D perhaps matching TRBD2 (7 bases). The germline gives CDR1 KGHSH, CDR2 LQKENI. The CDR3 spans 17 residues. Trimming removed 5 bases from V and 4 bases from J, with 24 bases in between. CDR3: CASSEGEPGLHFYEQYF. The CDR3 DNA reads as TGTGCCAGCTCAGAGGGGGAGCCGGGACTACACTTTTACGAGCAGTACTTC.

This chain links TRBV7-2 with TRBJ2-7, with 10 positions matching TRBD2. The V gene end was trimmed by 5 bases and the J gene end by 0 bases; junction bases not matched to a gene: 1. CDR1 is SGHTA and CDR2 is FQGNSA in the germline V gene. This CDR3 region has 14 residues. The DNA of the CDR3 is TGTGCCAGCAGCGGGACTAGCGACTCCTACGAGCAGTACTTC. This codes for CASSGTSDSYEQYF.

This clone occurred once. The chain recombines TRBV4-3 with TRBJ2-1, with D hard to call. Germline loops: CDR1 LGHNA, CDR2 YSLEER. The CDR3 loop spans 12 amino acids. Deletions cut 3 bases from V and 12 bases from J, with 12 bases between. The CDR3 protein is CASSHDGVRQFF. DNA for the CDR3: TGCGCCAGCAGCCATGATGGAGTGCGGCAGTTCTTC.

The chain recombines TRBV7-9 with TRBJ1-2, with 8 bases identical to TRBD1. V was clipped by 2 bases and J by 4 bases; unmatched bases: 9. This CDR3 is built from 16 residues. The germline gives CDR1 SEHNR, CDR2 FQNEAQ (reference sequence). The CDR3 spells CASSLTETGDGYGYTF. The CDR3 coding sequence is TGTGCCAGCAGCTTAACGGAGACAGGGGACGGCTATGGCTACACCTTC.

The CDR3 spells CASSLHRGHQETQYF. The CDR3 DNA reads TGTGCCAGCAGCCTCCACAGGGGGCACCAAGAGACCCAGTACTTC. V usage is TRBV7-9 and J usage is TRBJ2-5, with 9 bases that match TRBD1. The CDR3 totals 15 residues. Trimming took 5 bases from V and 0 from J; bases not matched to a gene: 4. CDR1 and CDR2 from the germline V gene are SEHNR and FQNEAQ (reference sequence).

V and J are TRBV28 and TRBJ1-1; 10 bases align to TRBD1. CDR3 length equals 15 residues. V was clipped by 5 bases and J by 5 bases; unmatched bases: 8. Germline loops: CDR1 MDHEN, CDR2 SYDVKM. The CDR3 loop reads CASSPRTGGRTEAFF. The CDR3 DNA reads TGTGCCAGCAGTCCACGGACAGGGGGTCGAACTGAAGCTTTCTTT.

This chain joins TRBV28 and TRBJ2-5; D remains ambiguous. Trimming took 5 bases from V and 5 from J, leaving 12 bases between them. In germline, CDR1 is MDHEN, CDR2 SYDVKM. This CDR3 contains 13 residues. For the CDR3, the DNA is TGTGCCAGCAGTCACTACCCTCAGGAGACCCAGTACTTC. This gives the protein CASSHYPQETQYF.